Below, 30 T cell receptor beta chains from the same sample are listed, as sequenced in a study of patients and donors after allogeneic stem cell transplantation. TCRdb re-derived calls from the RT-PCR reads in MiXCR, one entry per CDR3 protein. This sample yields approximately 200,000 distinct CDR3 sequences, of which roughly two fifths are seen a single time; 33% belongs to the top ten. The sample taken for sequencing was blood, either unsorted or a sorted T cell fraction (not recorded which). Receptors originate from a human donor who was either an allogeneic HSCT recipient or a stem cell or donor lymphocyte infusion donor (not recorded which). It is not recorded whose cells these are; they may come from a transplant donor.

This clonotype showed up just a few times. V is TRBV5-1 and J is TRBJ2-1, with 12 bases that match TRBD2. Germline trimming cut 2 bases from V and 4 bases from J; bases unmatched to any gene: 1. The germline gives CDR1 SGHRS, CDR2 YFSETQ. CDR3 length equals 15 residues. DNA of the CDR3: TGCGCCAGCAGCTTTACTAGCGGGAGGTACAATGAGCAGTTCTTC. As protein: CASSFTSGRYNEQFF.

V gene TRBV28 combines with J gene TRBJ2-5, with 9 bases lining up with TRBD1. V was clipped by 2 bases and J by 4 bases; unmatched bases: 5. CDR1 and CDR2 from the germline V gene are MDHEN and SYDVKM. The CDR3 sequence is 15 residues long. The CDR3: CASSLTGGWGETQYF. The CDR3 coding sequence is TGTGCCAGCAGTTTAACAGGGGGCTGGGGAGAGACCCAGTACTTC.

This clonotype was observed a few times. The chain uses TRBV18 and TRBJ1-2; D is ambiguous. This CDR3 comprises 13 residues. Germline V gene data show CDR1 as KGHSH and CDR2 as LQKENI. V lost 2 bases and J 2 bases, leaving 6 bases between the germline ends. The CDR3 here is CASSPSGNYGYTF. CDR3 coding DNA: TGTGCCAGCTCACCAAGCGGAAACTATGGCTACACCTTC.

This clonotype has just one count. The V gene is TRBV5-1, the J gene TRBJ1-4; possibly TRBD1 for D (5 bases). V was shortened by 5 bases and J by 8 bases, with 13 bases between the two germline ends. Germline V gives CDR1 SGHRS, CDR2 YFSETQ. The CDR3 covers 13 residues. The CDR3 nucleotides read TGCGCCAGCAGAGAGGGGTCGTGGGAAAAACTGTTTTTT. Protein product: CASREGSWEKLFF.

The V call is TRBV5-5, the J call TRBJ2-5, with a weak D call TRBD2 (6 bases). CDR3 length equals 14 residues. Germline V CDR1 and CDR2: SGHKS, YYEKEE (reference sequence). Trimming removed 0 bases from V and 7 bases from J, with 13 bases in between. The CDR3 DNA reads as TGTGCCAGCAGCTTGGAGATCAGCGGGTGGACCCAGTACTTC. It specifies CASSLEISGWTQYF.

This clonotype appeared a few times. The CDR3 loop is CASSFPPGLEGDEQFF. CDR3 coding DNA: TGTGCCAGCAGTTTTCCCCCGGGACTAGAGGGGGATGAGCAGTTCTTC. The chain uses TRBV12-3 or TRBV12-4 and TRBJ2-1; 8 bases fit TRBD2. The CDR3 length is 16 residues. V shed 3 bases, J shed 8 bases, and the junction held 12 bases outside the gene matches.

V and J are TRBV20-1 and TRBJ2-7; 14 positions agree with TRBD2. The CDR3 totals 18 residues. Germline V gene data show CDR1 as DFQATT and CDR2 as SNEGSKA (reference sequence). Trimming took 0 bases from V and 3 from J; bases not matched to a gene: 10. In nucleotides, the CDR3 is TGCAGTGCTAGAGATTTCGGGACTAGCGGGAGAAACGTCTACGAGCAGTACTTC. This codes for CSARDFGTSGRNVYEQYF.

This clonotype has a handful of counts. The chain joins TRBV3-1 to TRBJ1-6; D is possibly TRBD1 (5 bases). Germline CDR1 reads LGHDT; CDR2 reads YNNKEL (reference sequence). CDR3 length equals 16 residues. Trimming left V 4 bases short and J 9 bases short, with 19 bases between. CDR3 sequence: CASSPGRDPGGSPLHF. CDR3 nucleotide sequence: TGTGCCAGCAGCCCCGGACGCGATCCGGGGGGTTCACCCCTCCACTTT.

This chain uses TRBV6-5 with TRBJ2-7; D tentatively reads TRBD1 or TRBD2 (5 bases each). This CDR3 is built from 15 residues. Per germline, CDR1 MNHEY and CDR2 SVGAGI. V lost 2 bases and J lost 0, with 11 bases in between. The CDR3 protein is CASSYGTGSSYEQYF. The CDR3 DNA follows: TGTGCCAGCAGTTACGGGACGGGGAGCTCCTACGAGCAGTACTTC.

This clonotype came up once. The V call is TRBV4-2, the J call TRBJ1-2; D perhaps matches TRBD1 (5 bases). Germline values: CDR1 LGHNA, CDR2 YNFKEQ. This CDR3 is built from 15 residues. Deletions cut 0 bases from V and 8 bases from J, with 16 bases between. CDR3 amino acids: CASSQDRAGTPGYTF. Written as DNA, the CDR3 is TGTGCCAGCAGCCAAGATCGCGCCGGGACCCCAGGCTACACCTTC.

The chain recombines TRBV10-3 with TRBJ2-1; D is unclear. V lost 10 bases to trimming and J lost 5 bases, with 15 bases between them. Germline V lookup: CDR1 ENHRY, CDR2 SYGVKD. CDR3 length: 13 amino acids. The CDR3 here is CASSAPLDNEQFF. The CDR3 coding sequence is TGTGCCAGCAGCGCACCCCTAGACAATGAGCAGTTCTTC.

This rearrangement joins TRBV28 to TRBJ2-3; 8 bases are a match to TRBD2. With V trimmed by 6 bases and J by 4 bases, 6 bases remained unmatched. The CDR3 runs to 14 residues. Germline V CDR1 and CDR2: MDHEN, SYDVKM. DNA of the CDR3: TGTGCCAGCAGCATAGCGGGATTTGCAGATACGCAGTATTTT. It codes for CASSIAGFADTQYF.

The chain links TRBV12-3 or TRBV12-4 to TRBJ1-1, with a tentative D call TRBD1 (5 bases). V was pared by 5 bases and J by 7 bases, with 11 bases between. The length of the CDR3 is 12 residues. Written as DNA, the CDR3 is TGTGCCAGCAGTCTAGGGGACCTTGAAGCTTTCTTT. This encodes CASSLGDLEAFF.

CDR3 region: CASSPLPVGEAFF. The CDR3 bases are TGTGCCAGCTCACCACTCCCAGTCGGTGAAGCTTTCTTT. The rearrangement uses TRBV18 and TRBJ1-1; D not certain. CDR3 size: 13 residues. Deletions cut 1 base from V and 7 bases from J, with 10 bases between. Germline values: CDR1 KGHSH, CDR2 LQKENI.

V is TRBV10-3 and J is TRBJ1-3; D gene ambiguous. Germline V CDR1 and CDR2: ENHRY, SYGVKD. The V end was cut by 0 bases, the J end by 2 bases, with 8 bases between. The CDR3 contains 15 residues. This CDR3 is CAISESGGTGNTIYF. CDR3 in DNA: TGTGCCATCAGTGAGTCTGGAGGAACTGGAAACACCATATATTTT.

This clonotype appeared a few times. The CDR3 protein is CASSQVARTNTEAFF. As DNA, the CDR3 is TGTGCCAGCAGCCAAGTGGCCCGAACGAACACTGAAGCTTTCTTT. The chain has TRBV14 and TRBJ1-1; no firm D call. The CDR3 spans 15 residues. The ends were cut back, 1 base at V and 1 base at J, with 10 bases in the middle. Germline V gene data show CDR1 as SGHDN and CDR2 as FVKESK.

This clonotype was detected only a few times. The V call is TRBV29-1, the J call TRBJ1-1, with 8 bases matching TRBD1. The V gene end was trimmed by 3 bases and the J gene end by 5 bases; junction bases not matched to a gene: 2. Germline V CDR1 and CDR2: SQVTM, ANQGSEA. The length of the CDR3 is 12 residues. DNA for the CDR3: TGCAGCGTTGACGACAGGGGAACTGAAGCTTTCTTT. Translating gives CSVDDRGTEAFF.

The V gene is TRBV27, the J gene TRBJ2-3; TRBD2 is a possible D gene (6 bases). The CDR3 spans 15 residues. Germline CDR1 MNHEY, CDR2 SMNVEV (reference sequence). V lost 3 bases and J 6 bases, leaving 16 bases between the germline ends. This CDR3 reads CASSLGGRDLDTQYF. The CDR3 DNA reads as TGTGCCAGCAGTTTGGGGGGTCGGGACTTGGATACGCAGTATTTT.

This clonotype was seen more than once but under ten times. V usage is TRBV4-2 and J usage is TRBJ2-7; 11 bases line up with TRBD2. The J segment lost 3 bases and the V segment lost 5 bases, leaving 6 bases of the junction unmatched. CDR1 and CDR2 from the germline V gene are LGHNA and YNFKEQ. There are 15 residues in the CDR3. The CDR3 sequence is CASSWGTSGYYEQYF. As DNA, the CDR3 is TGTGCCAGCAGCTGGGGGACTAGCGGATACTACGAGCAGTACTTC.

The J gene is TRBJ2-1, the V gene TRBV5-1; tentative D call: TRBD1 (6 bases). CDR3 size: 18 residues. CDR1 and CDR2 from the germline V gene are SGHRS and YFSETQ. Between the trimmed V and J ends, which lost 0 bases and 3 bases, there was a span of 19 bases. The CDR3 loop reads CASSLDAGDPTYYNEQFF. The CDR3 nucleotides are TGCGCCAGCAGCTTGGATGCAGGGGACCCTACCTACTACAATGAGCAGTTCTTC.

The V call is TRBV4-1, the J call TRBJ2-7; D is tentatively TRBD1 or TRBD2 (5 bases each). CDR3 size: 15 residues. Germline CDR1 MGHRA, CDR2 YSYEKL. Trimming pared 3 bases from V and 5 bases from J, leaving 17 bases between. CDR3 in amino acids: CASSQDNTGTDEQYF. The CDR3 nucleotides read TGCGCCAGCAGCCAGGACAATACCGGGACGGACGAGCAGTACTTC.

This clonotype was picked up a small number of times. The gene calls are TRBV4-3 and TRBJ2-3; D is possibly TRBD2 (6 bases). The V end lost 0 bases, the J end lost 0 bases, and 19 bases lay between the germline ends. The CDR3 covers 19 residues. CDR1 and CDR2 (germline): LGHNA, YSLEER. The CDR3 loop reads CASSQDRVVGGASTDTQYF. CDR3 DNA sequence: TGCGCCAGCAGCCAAGATAGGGTAGTAGGAGGGGCTAGCACAGATACGCAGTATTTT.

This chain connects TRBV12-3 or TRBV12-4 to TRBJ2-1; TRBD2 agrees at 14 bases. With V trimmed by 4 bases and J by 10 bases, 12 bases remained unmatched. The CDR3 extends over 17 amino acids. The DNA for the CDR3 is TGTGCCAGCAGTTCATCCGTGGGACTAGCGGGAGCAGGAGAGCAGTTCTTC. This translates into CASSSSVGLAGAGEQFF.

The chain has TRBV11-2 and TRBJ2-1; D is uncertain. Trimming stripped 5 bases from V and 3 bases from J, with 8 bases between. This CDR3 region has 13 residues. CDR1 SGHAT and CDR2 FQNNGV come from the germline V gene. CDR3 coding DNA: TGTGCCAGCAGCCACTCTCTCTACAATGAGCAGTTCTTC. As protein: CASSHSLYNEQFF.

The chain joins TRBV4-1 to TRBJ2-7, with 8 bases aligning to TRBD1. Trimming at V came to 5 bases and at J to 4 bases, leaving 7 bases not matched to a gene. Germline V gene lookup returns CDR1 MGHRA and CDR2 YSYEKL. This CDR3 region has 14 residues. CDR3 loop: CASSGTGVPYEQYF. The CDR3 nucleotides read TGCGCCAGCAGCGGGACAGGAGTTCCTTACGAGCAGTACTTC.

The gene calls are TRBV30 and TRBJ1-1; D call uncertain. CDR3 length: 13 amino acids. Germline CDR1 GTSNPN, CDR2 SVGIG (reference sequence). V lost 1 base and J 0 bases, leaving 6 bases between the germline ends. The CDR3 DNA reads TGTGCCTGGAGTGAACGGATGAACACTGAAGCTTTCTTT. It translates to CAWSERMNTEAFF.

The CDR3 protein is CASSPGTPNIQYF. CDR3 nucleotide sequence: TGTGCCAGCAGTCCCGGGACACCAAACATTCAGTACTTC. J is TRBJ2-4 and V is TRBV28; possibly TRBD1 for D (6 bases). Trimming removed 5 bases from V and 6 bases from J, with 11 bases in between. The germline gives CDR1 MDHEN, CDR2 SYDVKM. The CDR3 loop spans 13 amino acids.

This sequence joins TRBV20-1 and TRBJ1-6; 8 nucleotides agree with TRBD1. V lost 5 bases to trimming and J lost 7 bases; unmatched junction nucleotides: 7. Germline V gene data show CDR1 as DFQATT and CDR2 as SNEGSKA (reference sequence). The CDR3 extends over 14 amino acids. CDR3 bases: TGCAGTGCTTTGGACAGGGCGGCGAATTCACCCCTCCACTTT. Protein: CSALDRAANSPLHF.

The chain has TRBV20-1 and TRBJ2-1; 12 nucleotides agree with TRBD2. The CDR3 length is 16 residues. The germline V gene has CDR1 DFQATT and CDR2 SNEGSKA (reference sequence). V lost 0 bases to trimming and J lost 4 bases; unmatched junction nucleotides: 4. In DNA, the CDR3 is TGCAGTGCTAGAGAGCTAGCGGGAGGGATTTACAATGAGCAGTTCTTC. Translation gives CSARELAGGIYNEQFF.

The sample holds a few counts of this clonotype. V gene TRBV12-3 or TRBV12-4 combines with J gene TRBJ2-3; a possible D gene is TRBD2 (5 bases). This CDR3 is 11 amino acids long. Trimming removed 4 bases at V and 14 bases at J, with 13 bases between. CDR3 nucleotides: TGTGCCAGCAGTTCTTCCCTAAGCGGGTATTTT. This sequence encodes CASSSSLSGYF.